The rows below give T cell receptor beta chains drawn from one sample of a study of early T cells in non-severe SARS-CoV-2 infection. TCRdb reprocessed the 5' RACE reads with MiXCR, giving one entry per CDR3 protein. The data show some 34,000 distinct CDR3 sequences, 8.5% to 10% seen once. The material sequenced was whole blood. Receptors originate from an adult who was a healthcare worker with PCR-confirmed SARS-CoV-2 infection or an uninfected control (not recorded which). Both conserved end residues are part of each CDR3.

V	J	CDR3
TRBV20-1	TRBJ1-2	CSARDLTNYGYTF
TRBV2	TRBJ2-5	CASRPRDRGSETQYF
TRBV29-1	TRBJ1-1	CSVRPRQGPTEAFF
TRBV7-9	TRBJ2-2	CASSKNEAGELFF
TRBV4-2	TRBJ2-3	CASSQVLAGGTDTQYF
TRBV7-2	TRBJ2-1	CASSLVKGLGYNEQFF
TRBV11-3	TRBJ2-5	CASSTGGVTETQYF
TRBV27	TRBJ1-5	CASSLKGGYSNQPQHF
TRBV12-3/TRBV12-4	TRBJ2-1	CASSPGGHEQFF
TRBV6-4	TRBJ2-1	CASSATSGGSDEQFF
TRBV6-4	TRBJ2-3	CASSEAGGSTDTQYF
TRBV7-3	TRBJ1-5	CASSLLGGSNQPQHF
TRBV7-2	TRBJ1-4	CASSSRTAATNEKLFF
TRBV7-9	TRBJ2-5	CASNPSGGGETQYF
TRBV20-1	TRBJ2-7	CSARDGGRHEQYF
TRBV6-2/TRBV6-3	TRBJ2-7	CASSYVGSRGMGAYEQYF
TRBV6-5	TRBJ1-2	CASSLTGGLNYGYTF
TRBV4-1	TRBJ1-1	CASSQATEIMNTEAFF
TRBV14	TRBJ1-6	CASSQDWGPLRPLHF
TRBV12-3/TRBV12-4	TRBJ1-6	CASSFETSPLHF
TRBV6-4	TRBJ2-3	CASSDSGDRRDTQYF
TRBV7-2	TRBJ2-7	CASSLLAYEQYF
TRBV7-8	TRBJ1-2	CASSPRDRASNYGYTF
TRBV14	TRBJ2-1	CASSQVLGEQFF